This T cell receptor (beta chain) was sequenced during a study of cytomegalovirus exposure and HLA in healthy donors. Findings and caveats of the study: Presence/absence analyses rested on an assumption that sequencing depth was roughly uniform across donors. HLA alleles showed associations with 15,000 to 20,000 TCR beta sequences in a later analysis, at a 0.05 false discovery rate. In a later analysis, TCR beta V- and J-gene trimming showed a link to a missense DCLRE1C variant.

Vbeta (60) and Jbeta (13) primers were used in the PCR. Measured with immunoSEQ multiplex PCR; TCRdb has only the in-frame clones, and not every one. This sample carries 130,000 or so clones, more than 60% of them seen once, and the ten largest clones take roughly 2.1%. V was shortened by 4 bases and J by 4 bases, with 17 bases between the two germline ends. Per the germline V gene, CDR1 is LNHDA and CDR2 is SQIVND (reference sequence). This CDR3 comprises 16 residues. All donors participated as healthy donors of bone marrow. With regard to this clone: The antigen remains undetermined.

V gene TRBV19 combines with J gene TRBJ2-1; TRBD1 might be the D (6 bases). The sequencing input was PBMCs. This TCR was recovered from a woman in her thirties or forties in good health and CMV-seropositive. The CDR3 DNA sequence: TGTGCCAGTAGTAGCCTTATCGGGACATTATACAATGAGCAGTTCTTC. This gives the protein CASSSLIGTLYNEQFF. Filled out from reference TRBV19 and TRBJ2-1, the complete variable domain reads DGGITQSPKYLFRKEGQNVTLSCEQNLNHDAMYWYRQDPGQGLRLIYYSQIVNDFQKGDIAEGYSVSREKKESFPLTVTSAQKNPTAFYLCASSSLIGTLYNEQFFGPGTRLTVL.